These 32 T cell receptor beta chains originate from one sample sequenced in a study of blood T cell repertoires in COVID-19. TCRdb's copy holds only in-frame clones and misses some; the assay was immunoSEQ multiplex PCR. The data show roughly 230,000 clones, around 80% seen once. Material for sequencing was peripheral blood. These receptors came from a man aged 35 to 55 with acute or convalescent COVID-19.

The chain couples TRBV2 to TRBJ2-7; 7 nucleotides line up with TRBD1. V was clipped by 10 bases and J by 1 base; unmatched bases: 7. The CDR3 sequence is 13 residues long. CDR1 is SNHLY and CDR2 is FYNNEI in the germline V gene. CDR3 DNA: TGTGCCACCAAACGGGGACAGTCCTACGAGCAGTACTTC. This translates into CATKRGQSYEQYF.

CDR3: CASSRKTGGMGTTEAFF. Written as DNA, the CDR3 is TGTGCCAGCTCACGCAAGACAGGGGGCATGGGGACCACTGAAGCTTTCTTT. The V call is TRBV18, the J call TRBJ1-1; 10 positions match TRBD1. The germline V gene has CDR1 KGHSH and CDR2 LQKENI. This CDR3 is 17 amino acids long. Trimming at V came to 4 bases and at J to 4 bases, leaving 12 bases not matched to a gene.

CDR3 nucleotide sequence: TGCGCCAGCAGCCAAGCGGGTCTCAGAACCTTC. It is translated as CASSQAGLRTF. The chain couples TRBV4-3 to TRBJ1-2; no clear D gene. The V gene lost 1 base and the J gene lost 14 bases, with 11 bases spanning the gap. Germline CDR1 is LGHNA and CDR2 is YSLEER. This CDR3 comprises 11 residues.

The chain combines TRBV25-1 with TRBJ1-4, with D possibly matching TRBD1 (6 bases). The CDR3 loop spans 15 amino acids. Trimming left V 4 bases short and J 4 bases short, with 13 bases between. The germline V gene encodes CDR1 MGHDK and CDR2 SYGVNS. DNA of the CDR3: TGTGCCAGCAGTGCTATCAGGGGACATAATGAAAAACTGTTTTTT. It translates to CASSAIRGHNEKLFF.

V gene TRBV5-5 combines with J gene TRBJ1-4; D is ambiguous. The V gene lost 4 bases and the J gene lost 5 bases, with 9 bases spanning the gap. Germline V gene data show CDR1 as SGHKS and CDR2 as YYEKEE (reference sequence). This CDR3 spans 13 amino acids. In DNA, the CDR3 is TGTGCCAGCAGCACCGTCCTAAATGAAAAACTGTTTTTT. Translated: CASSTVLNEKLFF. Full variable domain (rest looked up from reference TRBV5-5 and TRBJ1-4): DAGVTQSPTHLIKTRGQQVTLRCSPISGHKSVSWYQQVLGQGPQFIFQYYEKEERGRGNFPDRFSARQFPNYSSELNVNALLLGDSALYLCASSTVLNEKLFFGSGTQLSVL.

The sample holds many counts of this clone. The CDR3 loop is CASSGQLKMGYGYTF. The CDR3 coding sequence is TGTGCCAGTAGTGGGCAGTTGAAGATGGGCTATGGCTACACCTTC. This sequence joins TRBV19 and TRBJ1-2, with D unclear. This CDR3 contains 15 residues. Germline V gives CDR1 LNHDA, CDR2 SQIVND (reference sequence). With 5 bases removed from V and 4 bases from J, the gap between germline ends came to 17 bases.

This clone has only one observation. This specimen includes other DNA sequences encoding the same CDR3. The chain is built from TRBV5-1 and TRBJ2-5; D is unresolved. This CDR3 region has 12 residues. Germline V gene data show CDR1 as SGHRS and CDR2 as YFSETQ. V lost 0 bases and J 2 bases, leaving 2 bases between the germline ends. CDR3 residues: CASSLAQETQYF. Written as DNA, the CDR3 is TGCGCCAGCAGCTTGGCTCAAGAGACCCAGTACTTC. The complete variable domain, with remaining parts taken from reference TRBV5-1 and TRBJ2-5, reads KAGVTQTPRYLIKTRGQQVTLSCSPISGHRSVSWYQQTPGQGLQFLFEYFSETQRNKGNFPGRFSGRQFSNSRSEMNVSTLELGDSALYLCASSLAQETQYFGPGTRLLVL.

The genes are TRBV7-9 and TRBJ1-1; TRBD1 matches 9 bases. Trimming cost V 10 bases and J 1 base; bases outside gene matches: 4. Germline V CDR1 and CDR2: SEHNR, FQNEAQ (reference sequence). The CDR3 totals 13 residues. In nucleotides, the CDR3 is TGTGCCATCTCGGGACAGGGGAACACTGAAGCTTTCTTT. Protein sequence: CAISGQGNTEAFF.

V and J are TRBV18 and TRBJ2-7; D gene uncertain. Germline-derived CDR1 and CDR2 are KGHSH and LQKENI. This CDR3 comprises 13 residues. Between the trimmed V and J ends, which lost 0 bases and 5 bases, there was a span of 8 bases. CDR3: CASSPPSVDEQYF. In DNA, the CDR3 is TGTGCCAGCTCACCACCGTCGGTCGACGAGCAGTACTTC. Full variable domain (missing parts from reference TRBV18 and TRBJ2-7): NAGVMQNPRHLVRRRGQEARLRCSPMKGHSHVYWYRQLPEEGLKFMVYLQKENIIDESGMPKERFSAEFPKEGPSILRIQQVVRGDSAAYFCASSPPSVDEQYFGPGTRLTVT.

The chain's CDR3 is CASSPTGGELFF. The CDR3 DNA reads as TGCGCCAGCAGCCCGACGGGTGGGGAGCTGTTTTTT. The chain recombines TRBV5-1 with TRBJ2-2; D is unresolved. The CDR3 sequence is 12 residues long. The germline V and J ends were trimmed by 4 bases and 8 bases, with 9 bases remaining between them. Germline CDR1 SGHRS, CDR2 YFSETQ.

This chain uses TRBV9 with TRBJ2-3; no firm D call. V was clipped by 0 bases and J by 3 bases, with 8 bases between them. Germline V gene lookup returns CDR1 SGDLS and CDR2 YYNGEE. CDR3 length: 14 residues. The CDR3 region is CASSVADWTDTQYF. CDR3 in DNA: TGTGCCAGCAGCGTAGCCGACTGGACAGATACGCAGTATTTT.

The gene calls are TRBV7-9 and TRBJ2-1; 8 bases agree with TRBD1. CDR1 is SEHNR, CDR2 FQNEAQ, per germline (reference sequence). The CDR3 runs 13 residues. V was pared by 1 base and J by 7 bases, with 0 bases of the junction left unmatched. The CDR3 protein is CASSLGTGNEQFF. DNA for the CDR3: TGTGCCAGCAGCTTAGGGACAGGGAATGAGCAGTTCTTC.

The rearrangement joins TRBV2 to TRBJ2-1; 8 nucleotides match TRBD2. This CDR3 contains 13 residues. The V gene's germline CDR1 is SNHLY and CDR2 FYNNEI. After removal of 7 bases from V and 5 bases from J, the junction contained 4 bases not matched to a gene. CDR3 DNA: TGTGCCAGCAAGGCGGGAGGACACAATGAGCAGTTCTTC. Residues: CASKAGGHNEQFF.

The chain uses TRBV19 and TRBJ2-2; a possible D gene is TRBD2 (5 bases). This CDR3 comprises 13 residues. Germline values: CDR1 LNHDA, CDR2 SQIVND (reference sequence). Trimming pared 6 bases from V and 5 bases from J, leaving 10 bases between. The CDR3 region is CASSEGITGELFF. The DNA of the CDR3 is TGTGCCAGTAGCGAGGGAATAACCGGGGAGCTGTTTTTT.

The table lists this clone with a count of one. CDR3 in amino acids: CASSAGTHRETQYF. For the CDR3, the DNA is TGTGCCAGCAGTGCCGGGACACATCGAGAGACCCAGTACTTC. The V call is TRBV25-1, the J call TRBJ2-5, with D possibly matching TRBD1 (6 bases). The germline V and J ends were trimmed by 4 bases and 4 bases, with 13 bases remaining between them. The germline V gene encodes CDR1 MGHDK and CDR2 SYGVNS. The CDR3 is made up of 14 amino acids.

On this clone itself: Other DNA sequences in this specimen translate into the identical CDR3. The genes are TRBV19 and TRBJ1-1; D gene unclear. Germline V lookup: CDR1 LNHDA, CDR2 SQIVND (reference sequence). The CDR3 contains 13 residues. Trimming left V 4 bases short and J 2 bases short, with 8 bases between. The CDR3 region has the DNA TGTGCCAGTAGTACAACTCGTAACACTGAAGCTTTCTTT. This encodes CASSTTRNTEAFF.

This clone has only a few counts. V and J are TRBV19 and TRBJ2-2, with TRBD1 identical over 7 bases. V trimming: 6 bases; J trimming: 1 base; junction bases outside the gene matches: 5. CDR3 size: 15 residues. Looked up from germline, CDR1 is LNHDA and CDR2 is SQIVND (reference sequence). CDR3 DNA: TGTGCCAGTAGATCGGACAGGAGGAACACCGGGGAGCTGTTTTTT. Amino acids: CASRSDRRNTGELFF. Complete variable domain (other parts from reference TRBV19 and TRBJ2-2): DGGITQSPKYLFRKEGQNVTLSCEQNLNHDAMYWYRQDPGQGLRLIYYSQIVNDFQKGDIAEGYSVSREKKESFPLTVTSAQKNPTAFYLCASRSDRRNTGELFFGEGSRLTVL.

The J gene is TRBJ1-1, the V gene TRBV30, with D perhaps matching TRBD1 (5 bases). Trimming cost V 4 bases and J 0 bases, with 9 bases left between them. The CDR3 extends over 13 amino acids. Germline lookup yields CDR1 GTSNPN and CDR2 SVGIG (reference sequence). In DNA, the CDR3 is TGTGCCTGGAAACAGGCCCTGAACACTGAAGCTTTCTTT. Residues: CAWKQALNTEAFF.

The J gene is TRBJ1-1, the V gene TRBV28, with TRBD1 identical over 9 bases. J lost 10 bases, V lost 5 bases, and 17 bases had no gene match. The germline CDR1 and CDR2 sequences are MDHEN and SYDVKM. The CDR3 contains 16 residues. The CDR3 loop reads CASSPPPGTGQIGAFF. The CDR3 coding sequence is TGTGCCAGCAGTCCGCCCCCCGGGACAGGGCAGATCGGAGCTTTCTTT.

V usage is TRBV11-2 and J usage is TRBJ2-3; the D gene is possibly TRBD1 (6 bases). The CDR3 contains 15 residues. Germline V gene lookup returns CDR1 SGHAT and CDR2 FQNNGV. V lost 4 bases, J lost 2 bases, and 13 bases lay in between. The CDR3 nucleotides read TGTGCCAGCAGCTCCGTGCAGGGGTACACAGATACGCAGTATTTT. Amino acids: CASSSVQGYTDTQYF.

CDR3 bases: TGTGCCAGCGGAAACGGGAGGGACAATGAGCAGTTCTTC. Its protein is CASGNGRDNEQFF. The chain recombines TRBV12-3 or TRBV12-4 with TRBJ2-1, with 8 bases identical to TRBD2. The junction had 5 bases not matched to a gene; V was cut back by 8 bases and J by 5 bases. CDR3 length equals 13 residues.

The chain combines TRBV7-2 with TRBJ2-3; 8 bases match TRBD2. This CDR3 region has 14 residues. Trimming at V came to 5 bases and at J to 11 bases, leaving 12 bases not matched to a gene. The V gene's germline CDR1 is SGHTA and CDR2 FQGNSA. For the CDR3, the DNA is TGTGCCAGCAGCGGAGCTATAAAAGCGGGAGAGCAGTATTTT. Translation gives CASSGAIKAGEQYF.

The gene calls are TRBV11-2 and TRBJ1-1; D is possibly TRBD1 (6 bases). The germline CDR1 and CDR2 sequences are SGHAT and FQNNGV. The CDR3 runs 15 residues. Trimming took 6 bases from V and 0 from J, leaving 14 bases between them. In DNA, the CDR3 is TGTGCCAGCAGTCCCCGTGGGGGCATGAACACTGAAGCTTTCTTT. The encoded protein is CASSPRGGMNTEAFF.

The V and J genes are TRBV7-2 and TRBJ1-1; TRBD1 agrees at 8 bases. V lost 1 base, J lost 9 bases, and 7 bases stayed unmatched. CDR3 size: 14 residues. Germline CDR1 and CDR2: SGHTA and FQGNSA. Here the CDR3 reads CASSLGRVRGQAFF. The CDR3 nucleotides read TGTGCCAGCAGCTTAGGAAGGGTCAGGGGGCAAGCTTTCTTT.

The chain has TRBV4-2 and TRBJ1-5; D is unresolved. The CDR3 runs to 15 residues. Germline lookup yields CDR1 LGHNA and CDR2 YNFKEQ. V lost 3 bases and J lost 3, with 12 bases in between. The CDR3 bases are TGTGCCAGCAGCCATGTGCACGGTCTCAATCAGCCCCAGCATTTT. It encodes CASSHVHGLNQPQHF.

The table lists this clone with a few counts. V is TRBV18 and J is TRBJ2-1; D is possibly TRBD1 (6 bases). CDR1 and CDR2 from the germline V gene are KGHSH and LQKENI. Trimming took 4 bases from V and 4 from J, leaving 11 bases between them. CDR3 length equals 14 residues. CDR3 coding DNA: TGTGCCAGCTCACTTCCCAGGGGTTACAATGAGCAGTTCTTC. It yields the protein CASSLPRGYNEQFF.

V and J are TRBV30 and TRBJ2-5, with 9 bases lining up with TRBD2. The CDR3 extends over 15 amino acids. CDR1 and CDR2 (germline): GTSNPN, SVGIG (reference sequence). J lost 5 bases, V lost 2 bases, and 9 bases had no gene match. The chain's CDR3 is CAWSLAGGPWETQYF. CDR3 nucleotide sequence: TGTGCCTGGAGTCTGGCGGGAGGGCCGTGGGAGACCCAGTACTTC.

V usage is TRBV7-8 and J usage is TRBJ1-2, with 7 bases fitting TRBD1. Germline trimming cut 4 bases from V and 8 bases from J; bases unmatched to any gene: 7. The CDR3 consists of 13 residues. The germline V gene encodes CDR1 SGHVS and CDR2 FQNEAQ. CDR3: CASSSGPRGGYTF. DNA of the CDR3: TGTGCCAGCAGCTCAGGACCCAGGGGGGGCTACACCTTC.

On this clone itself: Germline is not matched at one junction end, which may reflect a read error. V usage is TRBV30 and J usage is TRBJ1-5, with a weak D call TRBD1 (5 bases). The CDR3 is 14 amino acids. In germline, CDR1 is GTSNPN, CDR2 SVGIG (reference sequence). CDR3 coding DNA: TGTGCCTGCAGTGGACACATTAGCAATCAGCCCCAGCATTTT. Amino acids: CACSGHISNQPQHF.

In this sample, this clone turned up a few times. The chain combines TRBV19 with TRBJ1-2; 12 bases fit TRBD1. After removal of 10 bases from V and 7 bases from J, the junction contained 16 bases not matched to a gene. The CDR3 has 16 amino acids. Germline CDR1 and CDR2: LNHDA and SQIVND (reference sequence). In DNA form, the CDR3 reads TGTGCCACCTCCGGGGGTGCGGGACAGGGGGCTTCTGGCTACACCTTC. Translation: CATSGGAGQGASGYTF.

On this clone: Other DNA sequences in this specimen translate into the identical CDR3. The chain carries TRBV5-1 and TRBJ1-2; D might be TRBD1 (5 bases). The CDR3 has 13 amino acids. Between the trimmed V and J ends, which lost 0 bases and 8 bases, there was a span of 11 bases. Germline CDR1 is SGHRS and CDR2 is YFSETQ. In DNA form, the CDR3 reads TGCGCCAGCAGCTTGGGTACAGGCGAGGGCTACACCTTC. Translated: CASSLGTGEGYTF.

This chain links TRBV28 with TRBJ2-7, with 7 bases that match TRBD1. This CDR3 spans 14 amino acids. The germline CDR1 and CDR2 sequences are MDHEN and SYDVKM. The trim removed 5 bases at V and 2 bases at J, leaving 6 bases unmatched. The CDR3 here is CASSTHRGTYEQYF. The CDR3, as DNA: TGTGCCAGCAGTACCCACAGGGGAACCTACGAGCAGTACTTC.